This paragraph reports one T cell receptor (beta chain). Its antigen is not known. This record comes from a study of T cell repertoires in cytomegalovirus infection. Study at large: The study used recently identified HLA-C-restricted and well-studied HLA-B-restricted CMV epitopes. Both CMV infection and a matching HLA type were indicated by public TCR beta signatures.

TCRdb independently ran MiXCR on the reads; one entry per CDR3 protein. The sample shows 600,000 to 700,000 distinct CDR3 sequences, around 31% of them seen only once. General study findings and limits: Summed frequency of public TCR beta families distinguished CMV carriers with the relevant HLA. Clonotype analysis showed dominance of the ex vivo response by HLA-C-restricted CMV-specific TCR beta clonotypes.

V was clipped by 5 bases and J by 6 bases; unmatched bases: 9. Germline values: CDR1 LNHDA, CDR2 SQIVND (reference sequence). This CDR3 is 14 amino acids long. The rearrangement joins TRBV19 to TRBJ2-7, with 8 bases lining up with TRBD1. The TCR originated in a human donor in good health (CMV status not recorded). Some clones in this sample may be carry-over from other donors' samples. The sequenced sample was cultured PBMCs, obtained from culture after CMV antigen stimulation. The CDR3 sequence is CASSATDRAREQYF. The CDR3, as DNA: TGTGCCAGTAGTGCCACGGACAGGGCCCGCGAGCAGTACTTC.